These T cell receptor beta chains were read from a single sample in a study of cytomegalovirus exposure and HLA in healthy donors. This table comes from immunoSEQ multiplex PCR, and its TCRdb copy is limited to in-frame clones, with some not included. The sample lists fewer than 120,000 clones; around 90% were seen once. Sample: PBMCs. These receptors were collected from a woman aged 18-30 years in good health and CMV-seronegative. Each CDR3 is given with its conserved first and last residue. The order of the fields is D gene, V gene, J gene, CDR3 length, clone size, CDR3 protein, CDR3 DNA. The D gene is left open where the match is weak. Clone size is given for some rows only: seen once, a few or many times, or a class if the clone is expanded.

.	TRBV6-5	TRBJ2-5	13	.	CASSYAEQETQYF	TGTGCCAGCAGTTACGCGGAACAAGAGACCCAGTACTTC
TRBD2	TRBV28	TRBJ2-7	15	.	CASSSGLAGTREQYF	TGTGCCAGCAGTTCGGGACTAGCGGGGACCCGCGAGCAGTACTTC
.	TRBV4-1	TRBJ2-7	13	.	CASSQVASYEQYF	TGCGCCAGCAGCCAAGTGGCCTCCTACGAGCAGTACTTC
.	TRBV7-9	TRBJ1-5	15	.	CASSLATASNQPQHF	TGTGCCAGCAGCTTAGCAACAGCCAGCAATCAGCCCCAGCATTTT
TRBD1	TRBV9	TRBJ2-5	15	.	CASSAGQADQETQYF	TGTGCCAGCAGCGCCGGACAGGCCGACCAAGAGACCCAGTACTTC
TRBD1	TRBV6-1	TRBJ1-1	13	.	CAIRQGMDTEAFF	TGTGCCATACGACAGGGAATGGACACTGAAGCTTTCTTT
.	TRBV4-3	TRBJ1-1	13	few	CASTQSGGTEAFF	TGCGCCAGCACCCAAAGTGGAGGCACTGAAGCTTTCTTT
.	TRBV4-2	TRBJ2-1	13	.	CASSSRDYNEQFF	TGTGCCAGCAGCTCCAGGGATTACAATGAGCAGTTCTTC
TRBD2	TRBV7-2	TRBJ2-7	16	.	CASSRSGGGPAYEQYF	TGTGCCAGCAGCCGCTCCGGGGGGGGACCGGCCTACGAGCAGTACTTC
TRBD1	TRBV4-3	TRBJ2-7	16	.	CASSQGQGLSSYEQYF	TGCGCCAGCAGCCAAGGACAGGGCCTAAGCTCCTACGAGCAGTACTTC
TRBD1	TRBV2	TRBJ2-1	15	.	CASRDRARSYNEQFF	TGTGCCAGCCGGGACAGGGCTCGCTCCTACAATGAGCAGTTCTTC
.	TRBV5-4	TRBJ1-3	16	.	CASSLVSGGSGNTIYF	TGTGCCAGCAGCTTGGTGTCGGGAGGCTCTGGAAACACCATATATTTT
.	TRBV6-6	TRBJ2-5	14	.	CASRSSREQETQYF	TGTGCCAGCAGATCCTCGAGGGAACAAGAGACCCAGTACTTC
.	TRBV5-1	TRBJ1-2	15	.	CASSPGTNLPIGYTF	TGCGCCAGCAGCCCCGGGACAAACCTCCCCATCGGCTACACCTTC
.	TRBV9	TRBJ2-1	16	.	CASSAPPGSRDNEQFF	TGTGCCAGCAGCGCCCCCCCAGGGTCAAGGGACAATGAGCAGTTCTTC
TRBD2	TRBV11-3	TRBJ2-3	18	.	CASSYGTSGIVGTDTQYF	TGTGCCAGCAGCTACGGGACTAGCGGGATCGTGGGCACAGATACGCAGTATTTT
.	TRBV6-1	TRBJ2-1	11	.	CASVGGNEQFF	TGTGCCTCCGTTGGGGGGAATGAGCAGTTCTTC
.	TRBV9	TRBJ1-4	16	.	CASSPRAVATNEKLFF	TGTGCCAGCAGCCCCCGAGCGGTGGCAACTAATGAAAAACTGTTTTTT
.	TRBV29-1	TRBJ2-4	15	.	CSVEEGGRAKNIQYF	TGCAGCGTTGAAGAAGGAGGCAGAGCCAAAAACATTCAGTACTTC
.	TRBV6-1	TRBJ2-1	15	.	CASGRLSSADNEQFF	TGTGCCAGCGGAAGACTTAGTAGCGCGGACAATGAGCAGTTCTTC
TRBD2	TRBV18	TRBJ2-7	15	once	CASSPPLAGSYEQYF	TGTGCCAGCTCACCACCCCTAGCGGGGTCCTACGAGCAGTACTTC
TRBD2	TRBV5-1	TRBJ2-7	15	.	CASSLGLAPSYEQYF	TGCGCCAGCAGCCTCGGACTAGCTCCCTCCTACGAGCAGTACTTC
TRBD1	TRBV10-2	TRBJ1-2	18	.	CASRSPRYGTGGLGGYTF	TGCGCCAGCCGCTCCCCCCGGTACGGGACAGGGGGCCTCGGTGGCTACACCTTC
.	TRBV7-9	TRBJ1-5	15	.	CASSTTPTKGQPQHF	TGTGCCAGCAGCACGACACCGACTAAGGGTCAGCCCCAGCATTTT
TRBD2	TRBV4-1	TRBJ2-7	15	.	CASSQEQAGGYEQYF	TGCGCCAGCAGCCAAGAACAAGCGGGGGGCTACGAGCAGTACTTC
TRBD2	TRBV7-3	TRBJ2-7	15	.	CASSLAGGSKYEQYF	TGTGCCAGCAGCTTAGCGGGGGGGAGTAAATACGAGCAGTACTTC
.	TRBV6-6	TRBJ1-1	14	.	CASSLIGQSRGAFF	TGTGCCAGCAGTTTAATTGGACAGTCCAGAGGAGCTTTCTTT
TRBD2	TRBV6-5	TRBJ2-7	13	.	CASKLAPSYEQYF	TGTGCCAGCAAACTAGCGCCTTCCTACGAGCAGTACTTC
.	TRBV7-3	TRBJ2-3	13	.	CASSRERTDTQYF	TGTGCCAGCTCCCGGGAGCGGACAGATACGCAGTATTTT
TRBD2	TRBV11-2	TRBJ2-5	16	.	CASSRAGTSGKETQYF	TGTGCCAGCAGCCGTGCCGGGACTAGCGGAAAAGAGACCCAGTACTTC
.	TRBV19	TRBJ1-6	14	.	CASSTTGGNSPLHF	TGTGCCAGTAGTACAACAGGCGGAAATTCACCCCTCCACTTT
TRBD2	TRBV7-2	TRBJ2-1	14	.	CASSPAGLINEQFF	TGTGCCAGCAGCCCCGCGGGACTAATCAATGAGCAGTTCTTC
.	TRBV7-9	TRBJ1-1	12	.	CASSSTYTEAFF	TGTGCCAGCAGCTCGACTTACACTGAAGCTTTCTTT
TRBD1	TRBV30	TRBJ1-3	14	.	CAWSVGQTGNTIYF	TGTGCCTGGAGTGTGGGACAGACTGGAAACACCATATATTTT
.	TRBV30	TRBJ1-6	13	.	CAWTGIYNSPLHF	TGTGCCTGGACAGGGATCTATAATTCACCCCTCCACTTT
.	TRBV4-2	TRBJ1-1	15	.	CASSQAPGQNTEAFF	TGTGCCAGCAGCCAAGCTCCGGGACAGAACACTGAAGCTTTCTTT
.	TRBV9	TRBJ2-5	14	.	CASSRQELQETQYF	TGTGCCAGCAGCCGTCAGGAACTTCAAGAGACCCAGTACTTC
.	TRBV6-1	TRBJ1-5	12	.	CASSESESPQHF	TGTGCCAGCAGTGAGAGTGAATCACCCCAGCATTTT
TRBD1	TRBV5-8	TRBJ1-5	14	.	CASTRGGYSQPQHF	TGTGCCAGCACTCGAGGGGGCTACTCCCAGCCCCAGCATTTT
TRBD1	TRBV7-6	TRBJ2-3	14	.	CASRETGGTDTQYF	TGTGCCTCTCGTGAGACAGGGGGCACAGATACGCAGTATTTT
.	TRBV28	TRBJ2-3	14	.	CASKAGQITDTQYF	TGTGCCAGCAAGGCAGGTCAAATCACAGATACGCAGTATTTT
.	TRBV6-6	TRBJ2-1	11	.	CASSSNNEQFF	TGTGCCAGCAGTTCAAACAATGAGCAGTTCTTC
TRBD1	TRBV19	TRBJ2-1	16	once	CASSIQHLAGGNEQFF	TGTGCCAGTAGTATCCAACATCTTGCAGGGGGAAATGAGCAGTTCTTC
TRBD1	TRBV9	TRBJ2-2	19	.	CASSVERGRGPSNTGELFF	TGTGCCAGCAGCGTAGAGAGGGGCAGGGGGCCCTCGAACACCGGGGAGCTGTTTTTT
.	TRBV2	TRBJ1-2	14	.	CASSDVVTNYGYTF	TGTGCCAGCAGTGACGTAGTAACTAACTATGGCTACACCTTC
TRBD1	TRBV28	TRBJ1-2	14	once	CASRKPGGGYGYTF	TGTGCCAGCAGAAAACCAGGGGGCGGCTATGGCTACACCTTC
TRBD1	TRBV10-1	TRBJ1-1	13	.	CASSDRANTEAFF	TGCGCCAGCTCGGACAGGGCGAACACTGAAGCTTTCTTT
TRBD1	TRBV5-4	TRBJ2-7	16	.	CASSWSLRGSSYEQYF	TGTGCCAGCAGCTGGAGCCTCAGGGGGAGTTCCTACGAGCAGTACTTC